Shown below are 27 T cell receptor beta chains from a single sample sequenced in a study of T-cell memory formation after mild COVID-19 (dated by TCRdb to the early 2020s). Library prep was done by 5' RACE. These reads were obtained on an Illumina NovaSeq 6000. The raw public data were reprocessed by TCRdb itself: fastp quality trimming at Q25, MiXCR clonotype calling, in-frame beta chains only. All rows with the same CDR3 protein become a single entry with the most common DNA and genes. The sample yields fewer than 350,000 distinct CDR3 sequences; about 20% were counted once. The top ten constitute roughly 23% of the sample. Sequencing used PBMCs or a T cell subset sorted from them (not recorded which). These receptors were taken from a man younger than 30 who had mild COVID-19 (a few samples of this study predate the infection). The sample titles of this study are shuffled in the database, so cell type and time point are left out; the donor was told from shared clones.

This chain connects TRBV5-1 to TRBJ2-1; tentative D call: TRBD1 (5 bases). V lost 0 bases and J lost 3, with 7 bases in between. The CDR3 is 14 amino acids. Germline CDR1 and CDR2: SGHRS and YFSETQ. Written as DNA, the CDR3 is TGCGCCAGCAGCTTGGCGACAGACTACAATGAGCAGTTCTTC. Encoded protein: CASSLATDYNEQFF. Full variable domain (outside the CDR3, taken from reference TRBV5-1 and TRBJ2-1): KAGVTQTPRYLIKTRGQQVTLSCSPISGHRSVSWYQQTPGQGLQFLFEYFSETQRNKGNFPGRFSGRQFSNSRSEMNVSTLELGDSALYLCASSLATDYNEQFFGPGTRLTVL.

This clonotype has at least ten counts. The V and J genes are TRBV7-6 and TRBJ1-1; unclear D gene. CDR3 length: 13 amino acids. The germline V gene encodes CDR1 SGHVS and CDR2 FNYEAQ. Trimming removed 5 bases from V and 1 base from J, with 8 bases in between. CDR3 amino acids: CASSPKGNTEAFF. The CDR3 bases are TGTGCCAGCAGCCCGAAGGGGAACACTGAAGCTTTCTTT.

This clonotype was detected a few times. The chain links TRBV10-3 to TRBJ2-5; no clear D. This CDR3 region has 14 residues. The germline V gene encodes CDR1 ENHRY and CDR2 SYGVKD. The V and J ends lost 6 bases and 5 bases respectively, with 16 bases between them. The CDR3 DNA sequence: TGTGCCATCAGGGCAGCTCATCCGCAGGAGACCCAGTACTTC. Encoded protein: CAIRAAHPQETQYF.

This clonotype has more than one count but fewer than ten. The chain couples TRBV7-2 to TRBJ2-1, with 8 bases fitting TRBD2. The V gene's germline CDR1 is SGHTA and CDR2 FQGNSA. J was trimmed by 5 bases and V by 5 bases; bases with no gene match: 8. The CDR3 length is 15 residues. The CDR3 here is CASSPSGGGNNEQFF. In nucleotides, the CDR3 is TGTGCCAGCAGCCCCTCGGGGGGGGGGAACAATGAGCAGTTCTTC.

This clonotype was recorded many times. The rearrangement links TRBV7-3 to TRBJ2-2, with 9 nucleotides matching TRBD2. The germline gives CDR1 SGHTA, CDR2 FQGTGA. The CDR3 contains 16 residues. V lost 6 bases and J lost 6; bases outside the gene matches: 11. CDR3 protein: CASRPPGLAVAGELFF. The CDR3 DNA follows: TGTGCCAGCAGGCCACCGGGACTAGCTGTCGCCGGGGAGCTGTTTTTT.

This clonotype was recorded at least ten times. The chain combines TRBV7-9 with TRBJ1-2; no clear D gene. CDR3 length: 13 amino acids. The germline V and J ends were trimmed by 3 bases and 4 bases, with 9 bases remaining between them. Germline loops: CDR1 SEHNR, CDR2 FQNEAQ (reference sequence). Written as DNA, the CDR3 is TGTGCCAGCAGCTTCGGCCGATTCTATGGCTACACCTTC. Amino acid sequence: CASSFGRFYGYTF.

This clonotype was counted between two and nine times. The V and J genes are TRBV7-2 and TRBJ2-5; 10 bases line up with TRBD2. V was clipped by 0 bases and J by 2 bases; unmatched bases: 3. Germline V gene data show CDR1 as SGHTA and CDR2 as FQGNSA. The CDR3 sequence is 16 residues long. The chain's CDR3 is CASSLAVLAGQETQYF. The CDR3 bases are TGTGCCAGCAGCTTAGCGGTACTAGCGGGGCAAGAGACCCAGTACTTC.

This clonotype was seen many times. V usage is TRBV4-1 and J usage is TRBJ2-7; no firm D call. V was clipped by 1 base and J by 6 bases, with 16 bases between them. The CDR3 has 15 amino acids. Germline CDR1 and CDR2: MGHRA and YSYEKL. The CDR3: CASSQGPALRGEQYV. The CDR3, as DNA: TGCGCCAGCAGCCAAGGACCAGCCCTACGAGGCGAGCAGTACGTC.

This sequence joins TRBV5-1 and TRBJ1-1; D remains ambiguous. This CDR3 is 15 amino acids long. Germline V gene data show CDR1 as SGHRS and CDR2 as YFSETQ. V was pared by 0 bases and J by 8 bases, with 17 bases between. CDR3 in amino acids: CASSLAGNWGVEAFF. Here the CDR3 DNA reads TGCGCCAGCAGCTTGGCCGGGAATTGGGGAGTGGAAGCTTTCTTT.

For the CDR3, the DNA is TGTGCCAGCAGCCAAGATAAGGTCTCTGGAAACACCATATATTTT. Residues: CASSQDKVSGNTIYF. J is TRBJ1-3 and V is TRBV4-2, with unresolved D. V lost 0 bases and J lost 0, with 6 bases in between. Germline CDR1 is LGHNA and CDR2 is YNFKEQ. The CDR3 contains 15 residues.

The chain has TRBV7-3 and TRBJ2-5; 9 bases are a match to TRBD2. Germline V gene data show CDR1 as SGHTA and CDR2 as FQGTGA. With 2 bases clipped from V and 4 bases from J, the junction kept 8 bases outside the gene matches. The CDR3 loop spans 16 amino acids. As DNA, the CDR3 is TGTGCCAGCAGCTTAGGTCCCCTAGCGGGGCTAGAGACCCAGTACTTC. This translates into CASSLGPLAGLETQYF.

This clonotype has just a few counts. The gene calls are TRBV7-2 and TRBJ1-5; 7 bases line up with TRBD1. The CDR3 consists of 15 residues. CDR1 is SGHTA and CDR2 is FQGNSA in the germline V gene. V lost 4 bases to trimming and J lost 0 bases; unmatched junction nucleotides: 3. The CDR3 loop is CASSSQGTSNQPQHF. For the CDR3, the DNA is TGTGCCAGCAGCTCACAGGGGACTAGCAATCAGCCCCAGCATTTT.

This clonotype was seen ten or more times. The rearrangement joins TRBV12-3 or TRBV12-4 to TRBJ2-7, with TRBD2 identical over 7 bases. CDR3 length: 12 residues. The junction had 2 bases not matched to a gene; V was cut back by 3 bases and J by 6 bases. The CDR3 sequence is CASSLGGTEQYF. In DNA form, the CDR3 reads TGTGCCAGCAGTTTGGGAGGGACCGAGCAGTACTTC.

A few counts support this clonotype. The chain couples TRBV14 to TRBJ1-1; 7 bases fit TRBD1. The CDR3 loop spans 13 amino acids. Trimming removed 4 bases from V and 8 bases from J; junction bases left unmatched: 7. Germline lookup yields CDR1 SGHDN and CDR2 FVKESK. CDR3 residues: CASSLLPGQEAFF. CDR3 sequence (DNA): TGTGCCAGCAGCCTCCTACCGGGACAGGAAGCTTTCTTT. Together with reference TRBV14 and TRBJ1-1, the CDR3 gives the full variable domain: EAGVTQFPSHSVIEKGQTVTLRCDPISGHDNLYWYRRVMGKEIKFLLHFVKESKQDESGMPNNRFLAERTGGTYSTLKVQPAELEDSGVYFCASSLLPGQEAFFGQGTRLTVV.

This clonotype was detected a few times. V gene TRBV12-3 or TRBV12-4 combines with J gene TRBJ2-7, with TRBD1 matching over 9 bases. With V trimmed by 6 bases and J by 1 base, 7 bases remained unmatched. The CDR3 spans 15 residues. CDR3 loop: CASSPQGALSYEQYF. The CDR3 nucleotides read TGTGCCAGCAGCCCACAGGGGGCCCTATCCTACGAGCAGTACTTC.

The gene calls are TRBV19 and TRBJ1-1; D unresolved. Germline assignment: CDR1 LNHDA and CDR2 SQIVND (reference sequence). CDR3 length: 14 amino acids. The V gene lost 5 bases and the J gene lost 3 bases, with 13 bases spanning the gap. The CDR3 loop is CASSRGSKDTEAFF. The CDR3 DNA follows: TGTGCCAGTAGTCGGGGTTCTAAGGACACTGAAGCTTTCTTT.

This chain uses TRBV5-6 with TRBJ1-6; D perhaps matches TRBD1 (6 bases). Germline lookup yields CDR1 SGHDT and CDR2 YYEEEE. Trimming left V 7 bases short and J 9 bases short, with 20 bases between. The CDR3 has 15 amino acids. The CDR3 loop reads CASGAGGAGISPLHF. The CDR3, as DNA: TGTGCCAGCGGCGCGGGGGGGGCCGGGATTTCACCCCTCCACTTT. The full variable domain, rest sourced from reference TRBV5-6 and TRBJ1-6, is DAGVTQSPTHLIKTRGQQVTLRCSPKSGHDTVSWYQQALGQGPQFIFQYYEEEERQRGNFPDRFSGHQFPNYSSELNVNALLLGDSALYLCASGAGGAGISPLHFGNGTRLTVT.

V and J are TRBV7-6 and TRBJ1-1; D unresolved. CDR1 and CDR2 from the germline V gene are SGHVS and FNYEAQ. The CDR3 is 16 residues long. V was cut by 1 base and J by 1 base, with 13 bases left in between. The CDR3 spells CASSLGGGRANTEAFF. In DNA form, the CDR3 reads TGTGCCAGCAGCTTAGGGGGTGGCAGAGCGAACACTGAAGCTTTCTTT.

CDR3 in amino acids: CASSQDRRELFF. The CDR3 nucleotides are TGTGCCAGCAGCCAAGATCGGCGTGAACTGTTTTTT. This sequence joins TRBV4-2 and TRBJ1-4, with D unresolved. The CDR3 contains 12 residues. With 0 bases removed from V and 12 bases from J, the gap between germline ends came to 8 bases. Germline CDR1 and CDR2: LGHNA and YNFKEQ.

The rearrangement joins TRBV19 to TRBJ1-2; 8 positions match TRBD1. CDR1 is LNHDA and CDR2 is SQIVND in the germline V gene (reference sequence). V gave up 4 bases and J gave up 12 bases; unmatched junction bases: 7. The CDR3 consists of 12 residues. CDR3 amino acids: CASSRDPGQDTF. CDR3 DNA: TGTGCCAGTAGTAGGGACCCGGGACAGGACACCTTC.

This clonotype has a handful of counts. The rearrangement links TRBV10-3 to TRBJ2-3; 11 nucleotides agree with TRBD2. The trim removed 10 bases at V and 5 bases at J, leaving 5 bases unmatched. Germline values: CDR1 ENHRY, CDR2 SYGVKD. The length of the CDR3 is 13 residues. The CDR3 loop is CASGLAGEDTQYF. The CDR3 DNA follows: TGTGCCAGTGGACTAGCGGGCGAAGATACGCAGTATTTT.

This clonotype turned up a few times. The chain has TRBV2 and TRBJ1-5; D not resolved. Germline CDR1 reads SNHLY; CDR2 reads FYNNEI. This CDR3 has 15 amino acids. Between the trimmed V and J ends, which lost 4 bases and 0 bases, there was a span of 10 bases. The CDR3 bases are TGTGCCAGCAGTGCGGACGGCCATAGCAATCAGCCCCAGCATTTT. Translation: CASSADGHSNQPQHF. Supplemented by reference TRBV2 and TRBJ1-5, the full variable domain reads EPEVTQTPSHQVTQMGQEVILRCVPISNHLYFYWYRQILGQKVEFLVSFYNNEISEKSEIFDDQFSVERPDGSNFTLKIRSTKLEDSAMYFCASSADGHSNQPQHFGDGTRLSIL.

There are a few counts of this clonotype. This chain connects TRBV6-6 to TRBJ2-3, with 7 bases aligning to TRBD2. V dropped 0 bases and J dropped 5; count of bases not matched to a gene: 5. CDR1 MNHNY and CDR2 SVGAGI come from the germline V gene (reference sequence). The CDR3 is 15 residues long. The CDR3 protein is CASSYSNWGGDTQYF. The CDR3 DNA is TGTGCCAGCAGTTACTCCAACTGGGGGGGAGATACGCAGTATTTT.

This clonotype was counted ten times or more. The chain combines TRBV5-8 with TRBJ1-1; maybe TRBD1 (5 bases). The CDR3 totals 12 residues. Trimming stripped 5 bases from V and 11 bases from J, with 16 bases between. The germline V gene has CDR1 SGHTS and CDR2 YDEGEE. This chain's CDR3 is CASRQDLNTAFF. CDR3 nucleotides: TGTGCCAGCAGACAGGATCTGAATACCGCTTTCTTT.

This clonotype was counted a few times. This chain joins TRBV20-1 and TRBJ2-1, with TRBD2 matching over 13 bases. Trimming removed 6 bases from V and 0 bases from J; junction bases left unmatched: 5. The CDR3 totals 16 residues. Germline-derived CDR1 and CDR2 are DFQATT and SNEGSKA (reference sequence). CDR3: CSAPTSGGASYNEQFF. The CDR3 DNA follows: TGCAGTGCACCTACTAGCGGGGGGGCCTCCTACAATGAGCAGTTCTTC.

The V and J genes are TRBV5-1 and TRBJ1-2; a possible D gene is TRBD1 (6 bases). V was pared by 2 bases and J by 2 bases, with 7 bases between. The CDR3 length is 13 residues. CDR1 is SGHRS, CDR2 YFSETQ, per germline. The CDR3 nucleotides read TGCGCCAGCAGCTTTACAGGGAACTATGGCTACACCTTC. Translating gives CASSFTGNYGYTF.

A few counts support this clonotype. The J gene is TRBJ1-2, the V gene TRBV4-3, with D possibly being TRBD1 (5 bases). V shed 0 bases and J shed 4 bases, with 12 bases lying between them. Germline CDR1 is LGHNA and CDR2 is YSLEER. This CDR3 spans 15 amino acids. The CDR3 coding sequence is TGCGCCAGCAGCCAAGATCTGACAGCGTCCTATGGCTACACCTTC. As protein: CASSQDLTASYGYTF.